Presented here are 5 T cell receptor beta chains from one specimen sequenced in a study of T cell repertoires in cytomegalovirus infection. TCRdb fed the reads into MiXCR, producing one record per CDR3 protein. The sample lists over 300,000 distinct CDR3 sequences, about 17% occurring once. The sequencing input was PBMCs. Receptors originate from a human donor in good health (CMV status not recorded). Some clones in this sample may be carry-over from other donors' samples.

This clonotype appeared a few times. This rearrangement joins TRBV12-3 or TRBV12-4 to TRBJ2-3; 12 bases are a match to TRBD2. The CDR3 is 16 residues long. V was clipped by 5 bases and J by 3 bases; unmatched bases: 6. The CDR3 loop is CASSPLAGGRTDTQYF. Written as DNA, the CDR3 is TGTGCCAGCAGTCCTCTAGCGGGGGGGCGTACAGATACGCAGTATTTT.

This sequence joins TRBV25-1 and TRBJ2-1; D unresolved. Per germline, CDR1 MGHDK and CDR2 SYGVNS. Trimming took off 1 base at V and 12 bases at J, with 7 bases between the two ends. The CDR3 is made up of 11 amino acids. The CDR3 sequence is CASSESVAQFF. CDR3 bases: TGTGCCAGCAGTGAATCGGTAGCGCAGTTCTTC. The full variable domain, completed using reference TRBV25-1 and TRBJ2-1, is EADIYQTPRYLVIGTGKKITLECSQTMGHDKMYWYQQDPGMELHLIHYSYGVNSTEKGDLSSESTVSRIRTEHFPLTLESARPSHTSQYLCASSESVAQFFGPGTRLTVL.

The chain couples TRBV5-8 to TRBJ2-5; 11 bases match TRBD1. The CDR3 has 15 residues. CDR1 is SGHTS, CDR2 YDEGEE, per germline. Trimming took 1 base from V and 6 from J; bases not matched to a gene: 5. CDR3 amino acids: CASSLRTGGAKTQYF. Here the CDR3 DNA reads TGTGCCAGCAGCTTGAGGACAGGGGGCGCGAAGACCCAGTACTTC.

Worth noting for this clonotype: A clone one base away is much larger, so this may be a read error. This rearrangement joins TRBV20-1 to TRBJ2-3, with a weak D call TRBD2 (6 bases). The CDR3 contains 12 residues. The germline V and J ends were trimmed by 5 bases and 0 bases, with 6 bases remaining between them. The germline CDR1 and CDR2 sequences are DFQATT and SNEGSKA (reference sequence). DNA of the CDR3: TGCAGTGCTGGAGGGAGCACAGATACGCAGTATTTT. Amino acid sequence: CSAGGSTDTQYF.

This clonotype showed up many times. V usage is TRBV7-8 and J usage is TRBJ1-1, with 8 bases aligning to TRBD1. V dropped 4 bases and J dropped 1; count of bases not matched to a gene: 5. This CDR3 is built from 15 residues. Germline CDR1 reads SGHVS; CDR2 reads FQNEAQ. The CDR3 bases are TGTGCCAGCAGCTCCTGGACAGGGCAGAACACTGAAGCTTTCTTT. Translated, it gives CASSSWTGQNTEAFF.